This TCR beta chain was retrieved from a study of post-analysis software for immune sequencing data. Study details: Relapsing-remitting, secondary progressive and progressive-relapsing forms made up the multiple sclerosis disease courses.

Germline loops: CDR1 SGHKS, CDR2 YYEKEE (reference sequence). The CDR3 extends over 17 amino acids. J gave up 6 bases and V 0 bases, and 10 bases lay outside the gene matches. The sample holds many counts of this clonotype. Its antigen is as yet unknown. General study results and limits: Multiple sclerosis was associated with a significant reduction in normalized Chao1 diversity relative to controls. Pronounced co-clustering by F measure was evident among identically batched samples. In patients, TRBV5-6, TRBV5-1 and TRBV20-1 belonged to roughly five TRBV segments found more frequently than in controls.

The TCR beta cDNA libraries carried unique molecular identifiers. A single record per CDR3 protein comes from TCRdb applying MiXCR to the PCR reads. In the table there are a few hundred thousand distinct CDR3 sequences, 35% to 40% of which are singletons. Sequences were obtained from blood. The receptor was isolated from a girl aged 10 to 17 with multiple sclerosis. This chain links TRBV5-5 with TRBJ2-3, with 10 bases lining up with TRBD2. The CDR3 nucleotides read TGTGCCAGCAGCTTGGTGGTTATGAGCGGGGGGGCTGATACGCAGTATTTT. It codes for CASSLVVMSGGADTQYF.